These 25 T cell receptor beta chains were sequenced from one sample in a study of neoadjuvant anti-PD-1 for oral cavity cancer (dated by TCRdb to about 2021). The intended sense of this specimen's time point label: after neoadjuvant nivolumab, at surgical resection. Libraries were made using the immunoSEQ multiplex PCR assay. TCRdb took this table from immuneACCESS and kept in-frame rearrangements with V and J called. Such tables lack part of the clones; where checked against another copy, unresolved V genes explain under half of the gap, and the rest is unexplained. The table for this sample lists more than 13,000 clones; about three quarters of them were counted only once. Clones ranked in the top ten supply 2.8% of the sample. Sequenced material: PBMCs, taken after nivolumab (anti-PD-1) treatment. The receptors derive from a person aged 40 to 85 with oral cavity squamous cell carcinoma.

The rearrangement joins TRBV6-6 to TRBJ1-4, with D hard to call. CDR3 length equals 13 residues. From germline, CDR1 is MNHNY and CDR2 SVGAGI (reference sequence). Trimming removed 8 bases from V and 8 bases from J, with 15 bases in between. CDR3 residues: CASCDSRWEKLFF. For the CDR3, the DNA is TGTGCCAGCTGTGACTCCCGATGGGAAAAACTGTTTTTT.

The chain links TRBV4-1 to TRBJ2-5; 7 positions match TRBD1. The V gene end was trimmed by 2 bases and the J gene end by 2 bases; junction bases not matched to a gene: 5. Germline V gives CDR1 MGHRA, CDR2 YSYEKL. This CDR3 spans 15 amino acids. The CDR3 coding sequence is TGCGCCAGCAGCCAACGACAGGGACCTCAAGAGACCCAGTACTTC. It specifies CASSQRQGPQETQYF.

V is TRBV5-1 and J is TRBJ1-4; possibly TRBD1 for D (6 bases). The V end lost 3 bases, the J end lost 5 bases, and 14 bases lay between the germline ends. This CDR3 is 15 amino acids long. Per germline, CDR1 SGHRS and CDR2 YFSETQ. The CDR3 region is CASSSQTGLNEKLFF. The DNA of the CDR3 is TGCGCCAGCAGCTCGCAGACAGGCCTAAATGAAAAACTGTTTTTT.

This chain joins TRBV27 and TRBJ1-2; D may be TRBD1 (5 bases). Germline CDR1 reads MNHEY; CDR2 reads SMNVEV (reference sequence). Trimming stripped 8 bases from V and 8 bases from J, with 24 bases between. The CDR3 contains 15 residues. The CDR3 region is CASSPAGGAGGGYTF. The CDR3 DNA sequence: TGTGCCAGCTCCCCGGCGGGGGGTGCTGGTGGGGGCTACACCTTC.

This chain connects TRBV19 to TRBJ1-2; 7 bases map to TRBD1. Trimming took 6 bases from V and 2 from J; bases not matched to a gene: 9. Germline CDR1 is LNHDA and CDR2 is SQIVND (reference sequence). CDR3 size: 15 residues. This chain's CDR3 is CASRHPGQTNYGYTF. CDR3 in DNA: TGTGCCAGTAGGCATCCGGGACAGACGAACTATGGCTACACCTTC.

This rearrangement joins TRBV7-8 to TRBJ1-2; D is unclear. Germline CDR1 is SGHVS and CDR2 is FQNEAQ. The CDR3 extends over 14 amino acids. Trimming pared 5 bases from V and 0 bases from J, leaving 10 bases between. CDR3 sequence: CASSTPAANYGYTF. In DNA form, the CDR3 reads TGTGCCAGCAGCACCCCCGCGGCTAACTATGGCTACACCTTC.

The rearrangement links TRBV30 to TRBJ2-7; perhaps TRBD1 as D (5 bases). Trimming shortened V by 0 bases and J by 7 bases, and 13 bases separated the two germline ends. This CDR3 has 13 residues. Per the germline V gene, CDR1 is GTSNPN and CDR2 is SVGIG (reference sequence). The CDR3 nucleotides read TGTGCCTGGAGTGTAGGGGTTCTCAGGGAGCAGTACTTC. Its translation: CAWSVGVLREQYF.

This chain joins TRBV30 and TRBJ2-3; no clear D gene. The CDR3 spans 15 residues. Looked up from germline, CDR1 is GTSNPN and CDR2 is SVGIG (reference sequence). The ends were cut back, 2 bases at V and 2 bases at J, with 14 bases in the middle. The CDR3 nucleotides read TGTGCCTGGAGTAGCCTACGTGGATTCACAGATACGCAGTATTTT. This sequence encodes CAWSSLRGFTDTQYF.

This clone was detected once. This sequence joins TRBV6-1 and TRBJ1-1; TRBD1 agrees at 7 bases. Germline-derived CDR1 and CDR2 are MNHNS and SASEGT. The CDR3 runs to 13 residues. V gave up 3 bases and J gave up 11 bases; unmatched junction bases: 9. This CDR3 is CASSDMTGLSAFF. Written as DNA, the CDR3 is TGTGCCAGCAGTGACATGACAGGGCTGAGTGCTTTCTTT.

The chain has TRBV30 and TRBJ2-1; D call uncertain. Germline V lookup: CDR1 GTSNPN, CDR2 SVGIG (reference sequence). CDR3 length: 11 residues. Trimming took off 7 bases at V and 6 bases at J, with 10 bases between the two ends. CDR3 sequence reads: CASSWGNEQFF. CDR3 sequence (DNA): TGTGCCTCGTCCTGGGGCAATGAGCAGTTCTTC.

The gene calls are TRBV9 and TRBJ2-7; 10 bases fit TRBD1. With V trimmed by 4 bases and J by 6 bases, 4 bases remained unmatched. Germline V gives CDR1 SGDLS, CDR2 YYNGEE. The CDR3 has 13 residues. DNA of the CDR3: TGTGCCAGCAGCATGGGACAGGGGACCGAGCAGTACTTC. It codes for CASSMGQGTEQYF.

J is TRBJ1-2 and V is TRBV9; tentatively, D is TRBD1 (5 bases). The germline V gene encodes CDR1 SGDLS and CDR2 YYNGEE. V shed 3 bases and J shed 5 bases, with 11 bases lying between them. This CDR3 has 13 residues. CDR3 nucleotides: TGTGCCAGCAGCGACGGGACTAGATATGGCTACACCTTC. It is translated as CASSDGTRYGYTF.

This sequence joins TRBV28 and TRBJ1-5, with 7 positions matching TRBD1. Germline V gene sequence: CDR1 MDHEN, CDR2 SYDVKM. V shed 6 bases, J shed 4 bases, and the junction held 12 bases outside the gene matches. The CDR3 spans 16 residues. The CDR3 nucleotides read TGTGCCAGCAGCCCATTGACAGGGACTTATAATCAGCCCCAGCATTTT. It yields the protein CASSPLTGTYNQPQHF.

The gene calls are TRBV18 and TRBJ1-1; D gene ambiguous. The CDR3 covers 14 residues. V lost 6 bases and J lost 1, with 12 bases in between. The germline gives CDR1 KGHSH, CDR2 LQKENI. CDR3 coding DNA: TGTGCCAGCTCTCGGCGTATGGAGAACACTGAAGCTTTCTTT. Protein: CASSRRMENTEAFF.

The rearrangement links TRBV7-9 to TRBJ1-5; D gene uncertain. The CDR3 totals 13 residues. The V end lost 2 bases, the J end lost 5 bases, and 7 bases lay between the germline ends. CDR1 is SEHNR, CDR2 FQNEAQ, per germline (reference sequence). CDR3 DNA: TGTGCCAGCAGCTTAAGTATAGATCAGCCCCAGCATTTT. This codes for CASSLSIDQPQHF.

The table lists this clone with a few counts. The genes are TRBV10-3 and TRBJ2-5, with D maybe TRBD2 (5 bases). CDR3 size: 15 residues. V lost 0 bases and J lost 5, with 13 bases in between. Germline V lookup: CDR1 ENHRY, CDR2 SYGVKD. DNA for the CDR3: TGTGCCATCAGTGAGTCGGGAGCGTCATTGGAGACCCAGTACTTC. It translates to CAISESGASLETQYF.

V and J are TRBV19 and TRBJ2-2, with 7 bases aligning to TRBD2. In germline, CDR1 is LNHDA, CDR2 SQIVND (reference sequence). After removal of 6 bases from V and 4 bases from J, the junction contained 2 bases not matched to a gene. This CDR3 region has 13 residues. The CDR3 is CASRGRGTGELFF. The CDR3 DNA is TGTGCCAGTAGGGGGAGGGGCACCGGGGAGCTGTTTTTT.

The table lists this clone with a count of one. The chain combines TRBV19 with TRBJ1-1; D is uncertain. This CDR3 is 13 amino acids long. Between the trimmed V and J ends, which lost 9 bases and 0 bases, there was a span of 11 bases. Germline lookup yields CDR1 LNHDA and CDR2 SQIVND (reference sequence). DNA of the CDR3: TGTGCCAGCGCAACGGCATTGAACACTGAAGCTTTCTTT. Protein sequence: CASATALNTEAFF.

This clone was counted between two and nine times. CDR3 DNA sequence: TGTGCCAGCAGTGAATTGGGGTCCTACAATGAGCAGTTCTTC. This encodes CASSELGSYNEQFF. The gene calls are TRBV25-1 and TRBJ2-1; D is ambiguous. V was cut by 1 base and J by 1 base, with 5 bases left in between. There are 14 residues in the CDR3. Germline V gives CDR1 MGHDK, CDR2 SYGVNS.

The CDR3 protein is CASSEYDTQYF. CDR3 sequence (DNA): TGTGCCAGCAGTGAGTATGATACGCAGTATTTT. The rearrangement links TRBV2 to TRBJ2-3; D not resolved. This CDR3 has 11 residues. Trimming took off 3 bases at V and 6 bases at J, with 4 bases between the two ends. Germline CDR1 is SNHLY and CDR2 is FYNNEI.

V is TRBV5-1 and J is TRBJ2-7, with 7 bases matching TRBD1. This CDR3 has 14 residues. J was trimmed by 4 bases and V by 0 bases; bases with no gene match: 4. The germline gives CDR1 SGHRS, CDR2 YFSETQ. The CDR3, as DNA: TGCGCCAGCAGCTTGGCCGGACAGGCTTACGAGCAGTACTTC. Encoded protein: CASSLAGQAYEQYF.

This clone came up once. The chain joins TRBV27 to TRBJ2-3; 10 bases agree with TRBD2. V lost 3 bases, J lost 2 bases, and 14 bases stayed unmatched. The length of the CDR3 is 19 residues. The germline V gene has CDR1 MNHEY and CDR2 SMNVEV (reference sequence). The DNA for the CDR3 is TGTGCCAGCAGTTTTGTTTTAGCGGGAGGAGTGGTGAACACAGATACGCAGTATTTT. Translated: CASSFVLAGGVVNTDTQYF.

V gene TRBV6-1 combines with J gene TRBJ2-4, with 7 nucleotides matching TRBD2. The CDR3 length is 13 residues. The trim removed 6 bases at V and 13 bases at J, leaving 12 bases unmatched. Looked up from germline, CDR1 is MNHNS and CDR2 is SASEGT. CDR3 DNA sequence: TGTGCCAGCAGACGAAACGATGGGGGGGTCCAGTACTTC. Protein product: CASRRNDGGVQYF.

The rearrangement joins TRBV7-6 to TRBJ1-2; D not resolved. V was clipped by 1 base and J by 4 bases, with 4 bases between them. Germline assignment: CDR1 SGHVS and CDR2 FNYEAQ. The CDR3 has 12 residues. The CDR3 bases are TGTGCCAGCAGCTTAGGGGGCTATGGCTACACCTTC. This gives the protein CASSLGGYGYTF.

CDR3 DNA sequence: TGTGCCAGCAGCTTATCCGAGACCCAGTACTTC. Translation: CASSLSETQYF. The rearrangement joins TRBV7-8 to TRBJ2-5, with D uncertain. Germline lookup yields CDR1 SGHVS and CDR2 FQNEAQ. V dropped 2 bases and J dropped 5 bases, with 3 bases sitting between them. This CDR3 has 11 residues.